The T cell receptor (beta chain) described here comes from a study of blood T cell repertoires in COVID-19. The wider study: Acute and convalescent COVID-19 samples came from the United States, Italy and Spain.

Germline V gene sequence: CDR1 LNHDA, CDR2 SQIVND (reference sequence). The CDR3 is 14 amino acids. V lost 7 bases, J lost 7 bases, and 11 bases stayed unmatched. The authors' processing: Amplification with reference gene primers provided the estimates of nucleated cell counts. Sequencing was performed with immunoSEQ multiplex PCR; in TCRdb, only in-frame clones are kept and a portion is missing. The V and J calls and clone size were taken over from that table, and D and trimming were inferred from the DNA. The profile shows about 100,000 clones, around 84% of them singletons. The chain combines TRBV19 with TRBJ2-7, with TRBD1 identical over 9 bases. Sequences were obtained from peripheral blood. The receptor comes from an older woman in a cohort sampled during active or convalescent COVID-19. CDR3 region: CASTEGTGRGEQYF. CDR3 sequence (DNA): TGTGCCAGTACCGAAGGGACAGGGAGAGGAGAGCAGTACTTC.